These 21 T cell receptor beta chains were all obtained from the same sample, sequenced in a study of T-cell reconstitution after alpha-beta-depleted transplantation in children. Unique molecular identifiers tagged the TCRbeta library. TCRdb re-derived calls from the PCR reads in MiXCR, one entry per CDR3 protein. The data contain around 500,000 distinct CDR3 sequences, roughly 23% of them singletons. Here the sequenced sample was PBMCs, mostly from graft donor cells, taken 360 days after TCRalphabeta/CD19-depleted stem cell transplant. The receptors were sampled from a boy under two years old who had a stem cell transplant for acute myeloid leukemia, so the T cells may come from the graft donor.

This clonotype was found many times. The genes are TRBV7-2 and TRBJ2-1, with a weak D call TRBD2 (6 bases). V was pared by 5 bases and J by 4 bases, with 15 bases between. This CDR3 has 15 amino acids. Germline V lookup: CDR1 SGHTA, CDR2 FQGNSA. CDR3: CASSPNGGSYNEQFF. DNA of the CDR3: TGTGCCAGCAGCCCGAACGGGGGATCTTACAATGAGCAGTTCTTC.

This clonotype was recorded many times. The chain employs TRBV20-1 and TRBJ2-7; 9 bases agree with TRBD2. The J segment lost 0 bases and the V segment lost 0 bases, leaving 3 bases of the junction unmatched. From germline, CDR1 is DFQATT and CDR2 SNEGSKA (reference sequence). The CDR3 extends over 15 amino acids. DNA of the CDR3: TGCAGTGCTAGAGATGCGGGGGGGAGCTCCTACGAGCAGTACTTC. This gives the protein CSARDAGGSSYEQYF.

The rearrangement joins TRBV7-3 to TRBJ2-3; the D is unclear. The CDR3 has 13 amino acids. V dropped 8 bases and J dropped 7 bases, with 16 bases sitting between them. Per germline, CDR1 SGHTA and CDR2 FQGTGA. As DNA, the CDR3 is TGTGCCAGCTCCCTTCCAGGAGACAATACGCAGTATTTT. Encoded protein: CASSLPGDNTQYF.

This clonotype was counted ten times or more. The chain employs TRBV20-1 and TRBJ1-1, with no clear D. The germline V gene has CDR1 DFQATT and CDR2 SNEGSKA (reference sequence). CDR3 length equals 13 residues. Trimming stripped 4 bases from V and 5 bases from J, with 14 bases between. In DNA, the CDR3 is TGCAGTGCTACCGAGCCAAATTGGACTGAAGCTTTCTTT. It is translated as CSATEPNWTEAFF.

Only a few counts were recorded for this clonotype. The V and J genes are TRBV29-1 and TRBJ2-1, with D tentatively TRBD1 (6 bases). The CDR3 covers 12 residues. Germline CDR1 and CDR2: SQVTM and ANQGSEA. Trimming took 7 bases from V and 0 from J, leaving 7 bases between them. As DNA, the CDR3 is TGCAGCGGGGGGCTCTCCTACAATGAGCAGTTCTTC. It encodes CSGGLSYNEQFF.

V gene TRBV4-1 combines with J gene TRBJ1-4, with D possibly matching TRBD1 (6 bases). Germline loops: CDR1 MGHRA, CDR2 YSYEKL. The CDR3 runs 14 residues. The V gene lost 4 bases and the J gene lost 4 bases, with 10 bases spanning the gap. Written as DNA, the CDR3 is TGCGCCAGCAGCCCGTACAGGGTTAATGAAAAACTGTTTTTT. Translation: CASSPYRVNEKLFF.

This clonotype was picked up a small number of times. The V call is TRBV20-1, the J call TRBJ2-3, with TRBD1 as a possible D gene (5 bases). Between the trimmed V and J ends, which lost 7 bases and 5 bases, there was a span of 22 bases. CDR1 DFQATT and CDR2 SNEGSKA come from the germline V gene (reference sequence). The CDR3 is 15 residues long. CDR3 DNA sequence: TGCAGTGTCCCATCCCACGGCAGGGCCAAAGATACGCAGTATTTT. Its translation is CSVPSHGRAKDTQYF.

This clonotype was detected many times. The chain joins TRBV5-1 to TRBJ2-1, with D uncertain. The CDR3 is made up of 11 amino acids. CDR1 and CDR2 from the germline V gene are SGHRS and YFSETQ. V lost 2 bases and J lost 10, with 7 bases in between. CDR3 region: CASSFGLEQFF. The CDR3 nucleotides are TGCGCCAGCAGCTTCGGGCTCGAGCAGTTCTTC.

The chain employs TRBV7-2 and TRBJ1-2, with D unclear. The CDR3 loop spans 14 amino acids. Trimming removed 1 base at V and 4 bases at J, with 10 bases between. In germline, CDR1 is SGHTA, CDR2 FQGNSA. CDR3 coding DNA: TGTGCCAGCAGCTTAGAGGGAGGACGCTATGGCTACACCTTC. It translates to CASSLEGGRYGYTF.

This clonotype was detected only a few times. The chain joins TRBV7-2 to TRBJ2-1, with D possibly matching TRBD1 (6 bases). Germline CDR1 is SGHTA and CDR2 is FQGNSA. V gave up 0 bases and J gave up 9 bases, with 12 bases separating them. CDR3 length: 14 amino acids. The DNA for the CDR3 is TGTGCCAGCAGCTTAGCTCACAGGGCGGGTGAGCAGTTCTTC. This codes for CASSLAHRAGEQFF.

The J gene is TRBJ2-1, the V gene TRBV3-1; 7 positions match TRBD2. V was clipped by 3 bases and J by 1 base; unmatched bases: 9. The CDR3 covers 17 residues. Germline CDR1 and CDR2: LGHDT and YNNKEL (reference sequence). CDR3: CASSHEASGESYNEQFF. CDR3 bases: TGTGCCAGCAGCCATGAGGCGAGCGGGGAGTCCTACAATGAGCAGTTCTTC.

The chain combines TRBV20-1 with TRBJ1-1, with no clear D. The CDR3 consists of 15 residues. The germline V gene has CDR1 DFQATT and CDR2 SNEGSKA (reference sequence). Trimming stripped 3 bases from V and 3 bases from J, with 17 bases between. The CDR3 protein is CSARIFPFADTEAFF. DNA of the CDR3: TGCAGTGCTAGGATTTTTCCTTTTGCGGACACTGAAGCTTTCTTT.

The chain joins TRBV11-2 to TRBJ2-3, with 10 positions matching TRBD1. The CDR3 runs 15 residues. Losses at the gene ends were 6 bases for V and 2 bases for J; bases not matched to a gene: 5. In germline, CDR1 is SGHAT, CDR2 FQNNGV. CDR3 amino acids: CASRGTGALTDTQYF. The CDR3 DNA follows: TGTGCCAGCAGAGGGACAGGGGCCCTCACAGATACGCAGTATTTT.

This clonotype came up many times. The chain employs TRBV12-3 or TRBV12-4 and TRBJ2-3; D unresolved. V lost 5 bases and J lost 0, with 12 bases in between. There are 15 residues in the CDR3. DNA of the CDR3: TGTGCCAGCAGTGGGTTAACCCCTAGCACAGATACGCAGTATTTT. This translates into CASSGLTPSTDTQYF.

This clonotype has more than one count but fewer than ten. The genes are TRBV20-1 and TRBJ1-2; D call uncertain. The germline V gene has CDR1 DFQATT and CDR2 SNEGSKA (reference sequence). V shed 0 bases and J shed 0 bases, with 11 bases lying between them. The CDR3 length is 15 residues. CDR3 sequence: CSARDGRGTNYGYTF. Here the CDR3 DNA reads TGCAGTGCTAGAGATGGTCGGGGAACTAACTATGGCTACACCTTC.

The chain is built from TRBV5-1 and TRBJ1-4; 7 bases are shared with TRBD1. This CDR3 has 18 amino acids. The V gene's germline CDR1 is SGHRS and CDR2 YFSETQ. J gave up 6 bases and V 0 bases, and 14 bases lay outside the gene matches. Here the CDR3 reads CASSLGLGGGDSYEKLFF. The CDR3 region has the DNA TGCGCCAGCAGCTTGGGACTTGGTGGTGGGGACAGCTATGAAAAACTGTTTTTT.

This clonotype has a count of ten or more. The genes are TRBV10-3 and TRBJ2-3; 11 nucleotides match TRBD2. The V segment lost 11 bases and the J segment 3 bases; nucleotides outside the gene matches: 7. Per germline, CDR1 ENHRY and CDR2 SYGVKD. The CDR3 has 14 amino acids. DNA of the CDR3: TGTGCCGCTCGACCTAGCGGGGGGACAGATACGCAGTATTTT. Protein: CAARPSGGTDTQYF.

This clonotype was seen at least ten times. V usage is TRBV21-1 and J usage is TRBJ2-1; the table's D call, TRBD1, was not checked against the DNA. TRBV21-1 constitutes a pseudogene. CDR3 length: 15 residues. The CDR3 protein is CASSGETARMTEQFF. The CDR3 DNA reads TGTGCCAGCAGCGGCGAGACAGCAAGAATGACTGAGCAGTTCTTC.

This clonotype showed up just a few times. The chain has TRBV6-5 and TRBJ2-1, with TRBD2 matching over 9 bases. The CDR3 is 17 amino acids. From germline, CDR1 is MNHEY and CDR2 SVGAGI. Trimming at V came to 4 bases and at J to 4 bases, leaving 11 bases not matched to a gene. The CDR3 region is CASSSPRGLASYNEQFF. CDR3 bases: TGTGCCAGCAGTTCCCCCAGGGGACTAGCATCATACAATGAGCAGTTCTTC.

This clonotype has only a few counts. This chain connects TRBV20-1 to TRBJ1-1, with D uncertain. This CDR3 is built from 12 residues. Looked up from germline, CDR1 is DFQATT and CDR2 is SNEGSKA (reference sequence). Trimming cost V 3 bases and J 4 bases, with 9 bases left between them. The CDR3 DNA sequence: TGCAGTGCTAGCCGTACGGGCACTGAAGCTTTCTTT. Protein: CSASRTGTEAFF.

This clonotype was recorded many times. The CDR3 loop is CSAGTSRTSYEQYV. The CDR3 nucleotides are TGCAGTGCTGGGACGTCTCGCACCTCCTACGAGCAGTACGTC. The V and J genes are TRBV20-1 and TRBJ2-7; D possibly matches TRBD1 or TRBD2 (5 bases each). Trimming removed 5 bases at V and 0 bases at J, with 14 bases between. Germline CDR1 is DFQATT and CDR2 is SNEGSKA (reference sequence). The CDR3 length is 14 residues.